The 24 T cell receptor beta chains below come from one sample, sequenced in a study of post-analysis software for immune sequencing data. The library was made from cDNA and included unique molecular identifiers. MiXCR, run by TCRdb on the PCR reads, gives a single entry per CDR3 protein. The sample consists of hundreds of thousands of distinct CDR3 sequences, 55% to 60% of them appearing once. These TCRs are of unknown antigen specificity. Whole-study results and caveats: Elevated frequency relative to controls characterized 4 or 5 TRBV segments in patients, TRBV5-6, TRBV5-1 and TRBV20-1 among them.

Source material: blood. These receptors all stem from a girl between 2 and 10 years old with multiple sclerosis.

The rearrangement uses TRBV27 and TRBJ1-1, with TRBD1 as a possible D gene (5 bases). The CDR3 runs to 14 residues. In germline, CDR1 is MNHEY, CDR2 SMNVEV (reference sequence). V lost 1 base, J lost 3 bases, and 9 bases lay in between. DNA of the CDR3: TGTGCCAGCAGTTTATGGATGGGGGACACTGAAGCTTTCTTT. Residues: CASSLWMGDTEAFF.

This clonotype was counted only a few times. The chain uses TRBV2 and TRBJ1-6; tentatively, D is TRBD1 (6 bases). Germline loops: CDR1 SNHLY, CDR2 FYNNEI. CDR3 size: 18 residues. Deletions cut 5 bases from V and 5 bases from J, with 22 bases between. This CDR3 is CASSPLGAGALNNSPLHF. The CDR3, as DNA: TGTGCCAGCAGTCCTCTGGGGGCCGGGGCCCTTAATAATTCACCCCTCCACTTT.

The chain carries TRBV4-2 and TRBJ2-1; 11 bases match TRBD2. The CDR3 has 20 amino acids. The germline gives CDR1 LGHNA, CDR2 YNFKEQ. J was trimmed by 0 bases and V by 4 bases; bases with no gene match: 14. Written as DNA, the CDR3 is TGTGCCAGCAGCCGAGCCATCGGTAATAGCGGGAGGGCCTCCTACAATGAGCAGTTCTTC. As protein: CASSRAIGNSGRASYNEQFF.

V and J are TRBV25-1 and TRBJ2-2; no clear D gene. Germline V lookup: CDR1 MGHDK, CDR2 SYGVNS. Trimming stripped 6 bases from V and 5 bases from J, with 13 bases between. The CDR3 consists of 14 residues. The CDR3 DNA is TGTGCCAGCAGCCTCCTACTTACGACCGGGGAGCTGTTTTTT. It yields the protein CASSLLLTTGELFF.

The CDR3 nucleotides are TGTGCCAGCAGCTTTCCTGGACAGCGTGGGGGCTACACCTTC. It translates to CASSFPGQRGGYTF. The rearrangement uses TRBV7-9 and TRBJ1-2, with a tentative D call TRBD1 (6 bases). Germline CDR1 SEHNR, CDR2 FQNEAQ (reference sequence). The germline V and J ends were trimmed by 3 bases and 8 bases, with 16 bases remaining between them. This CDR3 has 14 residues.

The CDR3 DNA is TGTGCCAGCAGTTTCGGGAGATGGACTTCCTTTCGCTTCTATGGCTACACCTTC. Protein product: CASSFGRWTSFRFYGYTF. V gene TRBV28 combines with J gene TRBJ1-2; D gene uncertain. Trimming took off 3 bases at V and 4 bases at J, with 24 bases between the two ends. This CDR3 spans 18 amino acids. Germline loops: CDR1 MDHEN, CDR2 SYDVKM.

The V gene is TRBV7-9, the J gene TRBJ2-1; TRBD2 matches 10 bases. The germline V gene has CDR1 SEHNR and CDR2 FQNEAQ (reference sequence). The CDR3 sequence is 17 residues long. J gave up 0 bases and V 5 bases, and 7 bases lay outside the gene matches. Written as DNA, the CDR3 is TGTGCCAGCAGCCCTCCTAGCGGGAGCGTCTCCTACAATGAGCAGTTCTTC. This gives the protein CASSPPSGSVSYNEQFF.

This chain connects TRBV6-6 to TRBJ2-7, with TRBD2 matching 7 bases. The CDR3 is 14 residues long. CDR1 and CDR2 from the germline V gene are MNHNY and SVGAGI (reference sequence). Trimming at V came to 6 bases and at J to 6 bases, leaving 11 bases not matched to a gene. The CDR3 DNA reads as TGTGCCAGCAGCCCGGGACTATCTCGCGGCGAGCAGTACTTC. Residues: CASSPGLSRGEQYF.

This clonotype has just one count. The chain is built from TRBV29-1 and TRBJ1-1; possibly TRBD1 for D (5 bases). The germline V gene has CDR1 SQVTM and CDR2 ANQGSEA. Trimming left V 6 bases short and J 0 bases short, with 11 bases between. The CDR3 runs to 13 residues. The CDR3 loop is CSVPDSLNTEAFF. The CDR3 DNA sequence: TGCAGCGTGCCCGACAGTCTGAACACTGAAGCTTTCTTT.

J is TRBJ2-1 and V is TRBV4-3; the D is unclear. Trimming took 0 bases from V and 0 from J, leaving 9 bases between them. Germline-derived CDR1 and CDR2 are LGHNA and YSLEER. The CDR3 totals 16 residues. The DNA of the CDR3 is TGCGCCAGCAGCCAAGAGAGACGGTTCTCCTACAATGAGCAGTTCTTC. Translating it yields CASSQERRFSYNEQFF.

This clonotype appeared a single time. The CDR3 DNA reads TGTGCCAGCAGTCAAGTTCGACAGGGTTTCGGAGGCTACACCTTC. Its translation is CASSQVRQGFGGYTF. V is TRBV6-1 and J is TRBJ1-2, with 7 nucleotides matching TRBD1. Germline CDR1 MNHNS, CDR2 SASEGT. Trimming removed 5 bases from V and 8 bases from J; junction bases left unmatched: 14. The CDR3 totals 15 residues.

The rearrangement joins TRBV5-1 to TRBJ1-5; D is unclear. Deletions cut 0 bases from V and 7 bases from J, with 11 bases between. Germline CDR1 SGHRS, CDR2 YFSETQ. The CDR3 has 14 residues. This CDR3 reads CASSLEPGGQPQHF. Written as DNA, the CDR3 is TGCGCCAGCAGCTTGGAGCCAGGTGGACAGCCCCAGCATTTT.

A few counts support this clonotype. The chain has TRBV20-1 and TRBJ1-2, with D possibly being TRBD1 (5 bases). The germline CDR1 and CDR2 sequences are DFQATT and SNEGSKA (reference sequence). CDR3 length: 11 amino acids. Trimming left V 3 bases short and J 8 bases short, with 10 bases between. The CDR3 region has the DNA TGCAGTGCTAGTTGGCGGGGGGGCTACACCTTC. Residues: CSASWRGGYTF.

The chain is built from TRBV5-1 and TRBJ2-7; a possible D gene is TRBD1 (5 bases). The end of the DNA aligns better with TRBJ2-5, so the J call may be wrong. Germline CDR1 and CDR2: SGHRS and YFSETQ. The CDR3 covers 14 residues. The CDR3 spells CASSLASGAETQYF. Here the CDR3 DNA reads TGCGCCAGCAGCTTGGCCTCTGGGGCCGAGACCCAGTACTTC.

This chain uses TRBV3-1 with TRBJ2-1, with TRBD2 matching 8 bases. The assigned J gene may be wrong: the sequence end matches TRBJ2-7 better. CDR1 is LGHDT, CDR2 YNNKEL, per germline (reference sequence). This CDR3 spans 15 amino acids. Here the CDR3 DNA reads TGTGCCAGCAGCCCCTCGGGGGGGGGCTACAATGAGCAGTACTTC. As protein: CASSPSGGGYNEQYF.

This rearrangement joins TRBV11-2 to TRBJ2-1, with TRBD1 matching 7 bases. The CDR3 is 16 residues long. V lost 2 bases to trimming and J lost 2 bases; unmatched junction nucleotides: 6. Per germline, CDR1 SGHAT and CDR2 FQNNGV. This CDR3 is CASSLSTQGAYNEQFF. CDR3 bases: TGTGCCAGCAGCTTAAGTACCCAGGGGGCCTACAATGAGCAGTTCTTC.

The sample holds a few counts of this clonotype. V usage is TRBV7-6 and J usage is TRBJ2-1; 9 nucleotides line up with TRBD1. V dropped 5 bases and J dropped 1; count of bases not matched to a gene: 6. This CDR3 comprises 16 residues. Looked up from germline, CDR1 is SGHVS and CDR2 is FNYEAQ. CDR3 amino acids: CASSLPGQGSYNEQFF. CDR3 in DNA: TGTGCCAGCAGCCTACCGGGACAGGGTTCCTACAATGAGCAGTTCTTC.

This clonotype occurred once. The chain couples TRBV11-2 to TRBJ2-3, with D perhaps TRBD1 (5 bases). The CDR3 sequence is 16 residues long. Germline CDR1 is SGHAT and CDR2 is FQNNGV. Trimming left V 4 bases short and J 2 bases short, with 16 bases between. CDR3 DNA sequence: TGTGCCAGCAGCTCTCAGCCCCACAGGTTCACAGATACGCAGTATTTT. Its translation is CASSSQPHRFTDTQYF.

V gene TRBV28 combines with J gene TRBJ1-2, with D perhaps TRBD1 (6 bases). V gave up 3 bases and J gave up 12 bases, with 17 bases separating them. The CDR3 covers 13 residues. CDR1 and CDR2 from the germline V gene are MDHEN and SYDVKM. The DNA for the CDR3 is TGTGCCAGCAGTTTCTATGCGGGGGGCGCGGACACCTTC. It translates to CASSFYAGGADTF.

The chain uses TRBV5-1 and TRBJ2-1; 13 bases are shared with TRBD2. This CDR3 contains 16 residues. Germline loops: CDR1 SGHRS, CDR2 YFSETQ. Trimming removed 2 bases from V and 9 bases from J; junction bases left unmatched: 8. CDR3 nucleotides: TGCGCCAGCAGCTTTCGGACTAGCGGGAGAGTTGGTGAGCAGTTCTTC. As protein: CASSFRTSGRVGEQFF.

The V call is TRBV7-3, the J call TRBJ2-1; D is uncertain. V was trimmed by 4 bases and J by 10 bases, leaving 14 bases between them. This CDR3 is built from 13 residues. Germline V gives CDR1 SGHTA, CDR2 FQGTGA. CDR3 DNA: TGTGCCAGCAGCTCTTCCCCTCTAGAAGAGCAGTTCTTC. This codes for CASSSSPLEEQFF.

V and J are TRBV29-1 and TRBJ2-4, with TRBD1 matching over 9 bases. J was trimmed by 7 bases and V by 7 bases; bases with no gene match: 5. Germline V CDR1 and CDR2: SQVTM, ANQGSEA. The CDR3 contains 12 residues. This CDR3 reads CSGTGAPNIQYF. CDR3 DNA sequence: TGCAGCGGGACAGGGGCCCCCAACATTCAGTACTTC.

V and J are TRBV12-3 or TRBV12-4 and TRBJ1-6; 8 bases are shared with TRBD1. The trim removed 3 bases at V and 9 bases at J, leaving 4 bases unmatched. The CDR3 has 14 amino acids. In DNA form, the CDR3 reads TGTGCCAGCAGTTTCGGACAGGGCATTTCACCCCTCCACTTT. Protein product: CASSFGQGISPLHF.

This chain connects TRBV29-1 to TRBJ2-5; possible D gene TRBD2, 7 bases. Germline V gene sequence: CDR1 SQVTM, CDR2 ANQGSEA. CDR3 length equals 15 residues. Trimming shortened V by 3 bases and J by 11 bases, and 25 bases separated the two germline ends. The CDR3 DNA reads TGCAGCGTTGATGATTTGAGGGGCGGGGGCAATGAGCAGTACTTC. It is translated as CSVDDLRGGGNEQYF.